Following are 15 T cell receptor beta chains from one sample sequenced in a study of blood T cells in healthy people across ages. Next came a second PCR, run for about 6 to 11 cycles, which used a sample-barcoded 5' primer along with a J-beta primer mix. From the 5' RACE reads, TCRdb called clonotypes with MiXCR, one entry per CDR3 protein. The data show roughly 1.6 million distinct CDR3 sequences, about 35% seen once. The sequenced material came from blood. The source is a woman aged 30 to 39 in good health.

The J gene is TRBJ2-7, the V gene TRBV3-1; TRBD1 aligns across 9 bases. The V gene's germline CDR1 is LGHDT and CDR2 YNNKEL (reference sequence). V dropped 1 base and J dropped 3; count of bases not matched to a gene: 7. The CDR3 extends over 16 amino acids. The CDR3 region has the DNA TGTGCCAGCAGCCAAGGGCAGGACAGGGGTAGCTACGAGCAGTACTTC. This encodes CASSQGQDRGSYEQYF.

This clonotype has only a few counts. The rearrangement links TRBV20-1 to TRBJ1-5, with D possibly TRBD1 on 5 matching bases. The CDR3 totals 13 residues. The ends were cut back, 4 bases at V and 6 bases at J, with 13 bases in the middle. Germline assignment: CDR1 DFQATT and CDR2 SNEGSKA (reference sequence). The CDR3 region is CSATDSLSQPQHF. As DNA, the CDR3 is TGCAGTGCTACCGACAGTTTGAGTCAGCCCCAGCATTTT.

A note on this clonotype: The junction departs from germline at one end; a sequencing error may be responsible. CDR3 amino acids: CATENRGEQCF. In DNA form, the CDR3 reads TGTGCCACCGAGAACAGGGGCGAGCAGTGCTTC. V usage is TRBV24-1 and J usage is TRBJ2-4; 7 nucleotides match TRBD1. This CDR3 spans 11 amino acids. The germline V gene encodes CDR1 KGHDR and CDR2 SFDVKD.

This clonotype came up once. The CDR3 here is CSLPGGSSYNEQYF. The CDR3, as DNA: TGCAGCCTCCCCGGCGGCAGCTCCTACAATGAGCAGTACTTC. J is TRBJ2-1 and V is TRBV29-1; D call uncertain. The DNA matches TRBJ2-7 better at its end, which makes the J call doubtful. From germline, CDR1 is SQVTM and CDR2 ANQGSEA. This CDR3 region has 14 residues.

The chain links TRBV18 to TRBJ2-5, with TRBD2 matching 7 bases. The J call is in doubt because the DNA end fits TRBJ2-7 better. The CDR3 is 16 amino acids. CDR1 and CDR2 from the germline V gene are KGHSH and LQKENI. The CDR3 DNA is TGTGCCAGCTCTACCTTACCCGGGACTACCCTCTACGAGCAGTACTTC. Amino acids: CASSTLPGTTLYEQYF.

This clonotype was detected only a few times. The chain couples TRBV12-3 or TRBV12-4 to TRBJ2-7; tentative D call: TRBD1 (6 bases). The CDR3 covers 11 residues. Trimming pared 6 bases from V and 11 bases from J, leaving 14 bases between. The CDR3 is CASSQGQWKYF. DNA for the CDR3: TGTGCCAGCAGCCAAGGACAGTGGAAGTACTTC.

V usage is TRBV5-1 and J usage is TRBJ2-7, with a possible D match to TRBD1 (6 bases). Trimming took 0 bases from V and 2 from J, leaving 12 bases between them. From germline, CDR1 is SGHRS and CDR2 YFSETQ. The CDR3 runs 15 residues. The CDR3 sequence: CASSLEVGTTYEQYF. CDR3 DNA sequence: TGCGCCAGCAGCTTGGAGGTCGGGACAACCTACGAGCAGTACTTC.

The V and J genes are TRBV6-2 or TRBV6-3 and TRBJ1-2; TRBD1 is a possible D gene (6 bases). The CDR3 contains 14 residues. V was cut by 2 bases and J by 4 bases, with 11 bases left in between. Germline V gene sequence: CDR1 MNHEY, CDR2 SVGEGT. The CDR3 is CASSYDGGGYGYTF. CDR3 sequence (DNA): TGTGCCAGCAGTTACGACGGGGGCGGCTATGGCTACACCTTC.

This clonotype was observed a few times. V usage is TRBV5-6 and J usage is TRBJ2-4; 9 nucleotides agree with TRBD1. The tail of the sequence fits TRBJ2-7 better, so the J call may be wrong. Looked up from germline, CDR1 is SGHDT and CDR2 is YYEEEE. The CDR3 contains 16 residues. The CDR3 DNA is TGTGCCAGCAGCTTGGGAGGAGGGACAGGGATATACGAGCAGTACTTC. Translating gives CASSLGGGTGIYEQYF.

A remark on this clonotype: No DNA is shown, since the ends of the CDR3 on it are uncertain; the CDR3 is the one TCRdb lists. The chain recombines TRBV7-5 with TRBJ1-2. TRBV7-5 is shown as a pseudogene. From its first to its last residue, the CDR3 has 15 amino acids. CDR3 in amino acids: CISVSEAPASRRYTF.

The chain combines TRBV7-9 with TRBJ2-4; D is perhaps TRBD1 or TRBD2 (5 bases each). CDR1 and CDR2 (germline): SEHNR, FQNEAQ (reference sequence). The CDR3 is 15 amino acids. Trimming pared 2 bases from V and 0 bases from J, leaving 8 bases between. CDR3 protein: CASSLPGLAKNIQYF. The DNA for the CDR3 is TGTGCCAGCAGCTTACCGGGGCTAGCCAAAAACATTCAGTACTTC.

V gene TRBV19 combines with J gene TRBJ2-5; a possible D gene is TRBD1 (5 bases). The J call may be mistaken, given a closer DNA end match to TRBJ2-7. Germline-derived CDR1 and CDR2 are LNHDA and SQIVND (reference sequence). This CDR3 spans 13 amino acids. The CDR3 nucleotides are TGTGCCAGCAGGAAGGACCAGGGCAACGAGCAGTACTTC. Translating gives CASRKDQGNEQYF.

The chain links TRBV5-1 to TRBJ1-2; TRBD1 might be the D (6 bases). In germline, CDR1 is SGHRS, CDR2 YFSETQ. The CDR3 consists of 14 residues. Trimming left V 4 bases short and J 0 bases short, with 10 bases between. In nucleotides, the CDR3 is TGCGCCAGCAGCATAAACAGGGCTAACTATGGCTACACCTTC. Protein sequence: CASSINRANYGYTF. The full variable domain, in which reference TRBV5-1 and TRBJ1-2 provide the parts outside the CDR3, is KAGVTQTPRYLIKTRGQQVTLSCSPISGHRSVSWYQQTPGQGLQFLFEYFSETQRNKGNFPGRFSGRQFSNSRSEMNVSTLELGDSALYLCASSINRANYGYTFGSGTRLTVV.

The CDR3 here is CASRDLRQSQETQYF. The DNA for the CDR3 is TGTGCCAGCAGGGACCTTAGACAGAGTCAAGAGACCCAGTACTTC. The chain links TRBV6-1 to TRBJ2-5, with D possibly being TRBD1 (5 bases). V was pared by 6 bases and J by 2 bases, with 16 bases between. Germline-derived CDR1 and CDR2 are MNHNS and SASEGT. The CDR3 covers 15 residues.

Regarding this clonotype: Given a much more abundant clone one base away, this may be a read error. The CDR3 reads CSATRSYSYEQYF. Written as DNA, the CDR3 is TGCAGTGCGACAAGAAGCTACTCCTACGAGCAGTACTTC. V is TRBV20-1 and J is TRBJ2-7; D remains unclear. The CDR3 contains 13 residues. CDR1 and CDR2 (germline): DFQATT, SNEGSKA (reference sequence). V was trimmed by 6 bases and J by 0 bases, leaving 12 bases between them.